The present TCR beta chain was sequenced within a study of blood T cell repertoires in COVID-19. Study-level background: The origin of the acute and convalescent COVID-19 samples was the United States, Italy and Spain. The cDNA or gDNA used as material had been derived from T cells, B-cell-depleted T cells, or PBMCs.

In the study's own analysis: Reference gene primers were amplified, and this amplification served to estimate nucleated cell counts. Only in-frame clones appear in the TCRdb table, and some are missing; sequencing was by immunoSEQ multiplex PCR. V, J and clone size are taken as reported in that table, and D and trimming were inferred from the DNA itself. The sample includes about 200,000 clones, about nine tenths of them seen just once. The CDR3 spans 15 residues. CDR1 is MGHRA and CDR2 is YSYEKL in the germline V gene. Trimming removed 5 bases from V and 1 base from J, with 14 bases in between. This TCR derives from a man aged 35 to 55 with acute or convalescent COVID-19. The chain uses TRBV4-1 and TRBJ2-5, with a possible D match to TRBD2 (5 bases). Sample: peripheral blood. The CDR3 spells CASSKNSGLQETQYF. As DNA, the CDR3 is TGCGCCAGCAGCAAAAACTCAGGACTCCAAGAGACCCAGTACTTC.